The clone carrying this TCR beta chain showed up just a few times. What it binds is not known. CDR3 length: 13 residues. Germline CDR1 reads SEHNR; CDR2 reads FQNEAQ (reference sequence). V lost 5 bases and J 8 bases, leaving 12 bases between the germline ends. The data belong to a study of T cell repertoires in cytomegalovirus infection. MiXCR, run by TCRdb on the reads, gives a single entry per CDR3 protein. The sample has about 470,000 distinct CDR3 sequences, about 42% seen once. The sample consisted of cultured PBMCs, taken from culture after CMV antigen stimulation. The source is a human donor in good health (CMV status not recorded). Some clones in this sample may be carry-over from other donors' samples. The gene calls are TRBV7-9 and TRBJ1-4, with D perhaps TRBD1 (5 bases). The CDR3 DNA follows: TGTGCCAGCAGCCCCCCACCAGGGGAAAAACTGTTTTTT. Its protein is CASSPPPGEKLFF.